Included here is one T cell receptor (beta chain) sequence, with context. Losses at the gene ends were 2 bases for V and 8 bases for J; bases not matched to a gene: 2. The length of the CDR3 is 13 residues. Germline V lookup: CDR1 MDHEN, CDR2 SYDVKM. The data originate from a study of blood T cell repertoires in COVID-19. Looking at the study overall: Sample material is recorded as cDNA or gDNA derived from T cells, B-cell-depleted T cells, or PBMCs.

In the source study's methods: It was from reference gene primer amplification that nucleated cell counts were estimated. Data came from immunoSEQ multiplex PCR; TCRdb stores just in-frame clones and leaves some out. V and J calls and clone size are given by that table; D and trimming were obtained from the DNA. The data show fewer than 50,000 clones, just over 90% seen once. Recruited during active infection, patients (from Seattle) were subsequently followed longitudinally. The rearrangement joins TRBV28 to TRBJ1-3; 8 nucleotides agree with TRBD1. This receptor was obtained from a man aged 50-60 years with COVID-19, enrolled during active disease. The sequencing input was peripheral blood. The CDR3 DNA reads TGTGCCAGCAGTTTACAGGGGGCAGACACCATATATTTT. This gives the protein CASSLQGADTIYF.